The 25 T cell receptor beta chains reported below all come from one sample, sequenced in a study of beta chain features in type 1 diabetes. The study's findings and limits: A moderate, significant TCRB CDR3 shortening appeared in type 1 diabetes across four CD4+ subsets.

No cognate antigen is known for these TCRs. The investigators reverse transcribed all of the isolated RNA, so they sequenced expressed TCRB transcripts. Libraries were prepared by immunoSEQ multiplex PCR; TCRdb keeps only in-frame clonotypes and omits some of them. The table shows approximately 260,000 clones, with 24% occurring only once. The sample was naive CD4+ T cells from blood. The receptors shown here come from a woman between 25 and 40 years old with type 1 diabetes.

There are a few counts of this clone. This CDR3 is also generated by other DNA sequences in the sample. CDR3 sequence: CASSSQNQPQHF. The CDR3 coding sequence is TGTGCCAGCAGTTCGCAGAATCAGCCCCAGCATTTT. The chain couples TRBV7-9 to TRBJ1-5; no firm D call. There are 12 residues in the CDR3. The germline gives CDR1 SEHNR, CDR2 FQNEAQ (reference sequence). V lost 6 bases and J 4 bases, leaving 7 bases between the germline ends.

This clone has just a few counts. The chain recombines TRBV18 with TRBJ2-1; TRBD2 is a possible D gene (6 bases). CDR1 and CDR2 (germline): KGHSH, LQKENI. CDR3 length equals 16 residues. Trimming shortened V by 3 bases and J by 2 bases, and 14 bases separated the two germline ends. This CDR3 reads CASSPPLAGPYNEQFF. DNA of the CDR3: TGTGCCAGCTCACCTCCCTTGGCGGGACCCTACAATGAGCAGTTCTTC.

This clone was observed a handful of times. The rearrangement links TRBV2 to TRBJ2-2, with 8 bases that match TRBD1. The CDR3 is 14 amino acids. J gave up 7 bases and V 7 bases, and 8 bases lay outside the gene matches. Germline V gives CDR1 SNHLY, CDR2 FYNNEI. CDR3 DNA sequence: TGTGCCAGCACGCAGGGGGCCACCTTCGGGGAGCTGTTTTTT. It encodes CASTQGATFGELFF.

In this sample, this clone turned up a few times. The chain is built from TRBV30 and TRBJ2-7; D unresolved. Trimming took 0 bases from V and 2 from J, leaving 11 bases between them. The CDR3 has 14 residues. Germline CDR1 and CDR2: GTSNPN and SVGIG (reference sequence). Here the CDR3 DNA reads TGTGCCTGGAGTGTACCAGGCCTCCCCTACGAGCAGTACTTC. Amino acids: CAWSVPGLPYEQYF.

The chain links TRBV2 to TRBJ2-1, with 9 bases matching TRBD2. Per germline, CDR1 SNHLY and CDR2 FYNNEI. After removal of 0 bases from V and 2 bases from J, the junction contained 2 bases not matched to a gene. The CDR3 sequence is 16 residues long. CDR3 amino acids: CASSEAAGGTYNEQFF. The CDR3 DNA is TGTGCCAGCAGTGAAGCAGCGGGAGGTACCTACAATGAGCAGTTCTTC.

Here the CDR3 DNA reads TGTGCCAGCAGCCAAGGGCGGGGCTATGGCTACACCTTC. Translation: CASSQGRGYGYTF. V and J are TRBV14 and TRBJ1-2; D ambiguous. The CDR3 loop spans 13 amino acids. Germline lookup yields CDR1 SGHDN and CDR2 FVKESK. V shed 1 base and J shed 4 bases, with 7 bases lying between them.

This clone was found a few times. The CDR3 nucleotides read TGTGCCAGCAGTGAAGAGAGATCCACTGAGCAGTTCTTC. Protein product: CASSEERSTEQFF. The rearrangement joins TRBV2 to TRBJ2-1; D remains ambiguous. Germline CDR1 reads SNHLY; CDR2 reads FYNNEI. This CDR3 region has 13 residues. V was cut by 1 base and J by 9 bases, with 10 bases left in between. Full variable domain (outside the CDR3, taken from reference TRBV2 and TRBJ2-1): EPEVTQTPSHQVTQMGQEVILRCVPISNHLYFYWYRQILGQKVEFLVSFYNNEISEKSEIFDDQFSVERPDGSNFTLKIRSTKLEDSAMYFCASSEERSTEQFFGPGTRLTVL.

This chain joins TRBV5-1 and TRBJ2-5; maybe TRBD2 (5 bases). Trimming left V 5 bases short and J 5 bases short, with 19 bases between. Germline loops: CDR1 SGHRS, CDR2 YFSETQ. The CDR3 is 15 residues long. This chain's CDR3 is CASRTSTGSGETQYF. Here the CDR3 DNA reads TGCGCCAGCAGGACTTCGACGGGGAGTGGGGAGACCCAGTACTTC.

The DNA for the CDR3 is TGCAGCGTTGGGGACAGCTACTACACCTTC. Its protein is CSVGDSYYTF. The chain combines TRBV29-1 with TRBJ1-2, with 7 bases matching TRBD1. This CDR3 has 10 amino acids. The germline CDR1 and CDR2 sequences are SQVTM and ANQGSEA. With 4 bases clipped from V and 10 bases from J, the junction kept 3 bases outside the gene matches.

This clone was seen more than once but under ten times. This chain joins TRBV15 and TRBJ2-7; D is possibly TRBD2 (6 bases). V was cut by 0 bases and J by 2 bases, with 8 bases left in between. Germline V gene lookup returns CDR1 LNHNV and CDR2 YYDKDF (reference sequence). The length of the CDR3 is 14 residues. CDR3 nucleotide sequence: TGTGCCACCAGCAGAGATCGACTAGCCTACGAGCAGTACTTC. This encodes CATSRDRLAYEQYF.

In this sample, this clone turned up a few times. The chain combines TRBV30 with TRBJ2-2; TRBD1 agrees at 11 bases. The CDR3 is 17 residues long. V lost 2 bases and J lost 2; bases outside the gene matches: 7. Per the germline V gene, CDR1 is GTSNPN and CDR2 is SVGIG (reference sequence). The CDR3 loop is CAWSIGRTGGNTGELFF. As DNA, the CDR3 is TGTGCCTGGAGTATCGGGCGGACAGGGGGCAACACCGGGGAGCTGTTTTTT. Together with reference TRBV30 and TRBJ2-2, the CDR3 gives the full variable domain: SQTIHQWPATLVQPVGSPLSLECTVEGTSNPNLYWYRQAAGRGLQLLFYSVGIGQISSEVPQNLSASRPQDRQFILSSKKLLLSDSGFYLCAWSIGRTGGNTGELFFGEGSRLTVL.

This clone was recorded a few times. The rearrangement joins TRBV4-1 to TRBJ2-7, with 10 bases that match TRBD2. Losses at the gene ends were 6 bases for V and 2 bases for J; bases not matched to a gene: 10. The CDR3 is 16 residues long. The germline gives CDR1 MGHRA, CDR2 YSYEKL. The CDR3 DNA follows: TGCGCCAGCAGAATGGGACTAGCGAGAAACACCTACGAGCAGTACTTC. This encodes CASRMGLARNTYEQYF.

The sample holds a few counts of this clone. The chain uses TRBV28 and TRBJ2-3; D perhaps matches TRBD2 (7 bases). V was clipped by 6 bases and J by 0 bases, with 13 bases between them. The CDR3 contains 15 residues. Germline V CDR1 and CDR2: MDHEN, SYDVKM. DNA for the CDR3: TGTGCCAGCAGCCCTGGGGGGGGCAGCACAGATACGCAGTATTTT. The encoded protein is CASSPGGGSTDTQYF.

This clone was counted only a few times. The chain employs TRBV29-1 and TRBJ2-1, with 14 positions matching TRBD2. The trim removed 7 bases at V and 7 bases at J, leaving 6 bases unmatched. The CDR3 extends over 14 amino acids. Germline CDR1 and CDR2: SQVTM and ANQGSEA. CDR3 bases: TGCAGCGCCGAGACTAGCGGGAGGGCGAATGAGCAGTTCTTC. This sequence encodes CSAETSGRANEQFF.

This clone was counted a few times. The J gene is TRBJ1-1, the V gene TRBV27; D call uncertain. This CDR3 is 14 amino acids long. The V end was cut by 5 bases, the J end by 2 bases, with 12 bases between. Germline V CDR1 and CDR2: MNHEY, SMNVEV (reference sequence). Written as DNA, the CDR3 is TGTGCCAGCAGTCCCTATCCCGAAAACACTGAAGCTTTCTTT. It specifies CASSPYPENTEAFF.

This clone occurred once. The chain joins TRBV6-5 to TRBJ1-1; possible D gene TRBD1, 6 bases. The CDR3 runs 12 residues. V was trimmed by 8 bases and J by 0 bases, leaving 7 bases between them. The germline V gene has CDR1 MNHEY and CDR2 SVGAGI. CDR3 sequence (DNA): TGTGCCAGCGGACAGCTGAACACTGAAGCTTTCTTT. It translates to CASGQLNTEAFF.

The table lists this clone with a few counts. This chain uses TRBV29-1 with TRBJ1-2; TRBD1 is a possible D gene (6 bases). The CDR3 is 13 residues long. Trimming took 5 bases from V and 4 from J, leaving 14 bases between them. The V gene's germline CDR1 is SQVTM and CDR2 ANQGSEA. The CDR3 protein is CSVTGTLLYGYTF. CDR3 DNA: TGCAGCGTTACCGGGACACTACTCTATGGCTACACCTTC.

V is TRBV10-3 and J is TRBJ1-5; D remains unclear. Germline V gives CDR1 ENHRY, CDR2 SYGVKD. The V gene lost 8 bases and the J gene lost 1 base, with 9 bases spanning the gap. The CDR3 has 13 residues. The DNA of the CDR3 is TGTGCCATCCGGAGGGCGAGCAATCAGCCCCAGCATTTT. This sequence encodes CAIRRASNQPQHF.

The V gene is TRBV28, the J gene TRBJ2-7, with 8 bases matching TRBD1. Germline trimming cut 6 bases from V and 5 bases from J; bases unmatched to any gene: 9. Looked up from germline, CDR1 is MDHEN and CDR2 is SYDVKM. CDR3 length: 14 amino acids. This chain's CDR3 is CASSHGQGKHEQYF. In DNA form, the CDR3 reads TGTGCCAGCAGCCATGGACAGGGAAAACACGAGCAGTACTTC.

This chain links TRBV7-9 with TRBJ2-7; D ambiguous. The CDR3 covers 13 residues. In germline, CDR1 is SEHNR, CDR2 FQNEAQ (reference sequence). Trimming shortened V by 5 bases and J by 3 bases, and 11 bases separated the two germline ends. CDR3 sequence: CASSLATYYEQYF. CDR3 DNA sequence: TGTGCCAGCAGCCTCGCCACTTACTACGAGCAGTACTTC.

The chain links TRBV4-1 to TRBJ2-5; D gene unclear. This CDR3 is built from 13 residues. Trimming removed 5 bases at V and 3 bases at J, with 10 bases between. From germline, CDR1 is MGHRA and CDR2 YSYEKL. DNA for the CDR3: TGCGCCAGCAGCGACGGGTTAAAAGAGACCCAGTACTTC. This encodes CASSDGLKETQYF.

This clone has more than one count but fewer than ten. The chain is built from TRBV6-1 and TRBJ2-1; 7 positions agree with TRBD2. This CDR3 is built from 13 residues. The trim removed 10 bases at V and 5 bases at J, leaving 8 bases unmatched. Germline lookup yields CDR1 MNHNS and CDR2 SASEGT. CDR3 DNA sequence: TGTGCCACGGGCGGGAGACTCGACAATGAGCAGTTCTTC. Translating gives CATGGRLDNEQFF.

The chain joins TRBV5-6 to TRBJ2-1; a possible D gene is TRBD1 (8 bases). The CDR3 spans 16 residues. Deletions cut 4 bases from V and 1 base from J, with 15 bases between. Germline loops: CDR1 SGHDT, CDR2 YYEEEE. Here the CDR3 reads CASSHRGGASYNEQFF. The CDR3 nucleotides read TGTGCCAGCAGCCACAGGGGGGGGGCGTCCTACAATGAGCAGTTCTTC.

The CDR3 here is CASSNRAYGYTF. The DNA of the CDR3 is TGTGCCAGCAGCAACAGGGCCTATGGCTACACCTTC. The rearrangement uses TRBV27 and TRBJ1-2; D is possibly TRBD1 (6 bases). Germline-derived CDR1 and CDR2 are MNHEY and SMNVEV (reference sequence). Trimming took off 6 bases at V and 4 bases at J, with 9 bases between the two ends. This CDR3 spans 12 amino acids.

V usage is TRBV29-1 and J usage is TRBJ2-1, with a weak D call TRBD2 (5 bases). This CDR3 is 12 amino acids long. Trimming cost V 7 bases and J 8 bases, with 15 bases left between them. The germline gives CDR1 SQVTM, CDR2 ANQGSEA. CDR3 in DNA: TGCAGCGCAGCCCCTAGCATCCATGAGCAGTTCTTC. Encoded protein: CSAAPSIHEQFF.